This T cell receptor (beta chain) was retrieved from a study of human T cells and chemical hapten exposure (dated by TCRdb to the early 2020s). Background for the entire study: For sensitization, 2% DPC in acetone was applied to a 2 cm by 2 cm area of upper inner arm skin. Throughout the roughly 25-week study period, patients were also given weekly therapeutic DPC doses on the scalp. Patch tests used Finn chambers with 0.01% DPC on the upper back, scored after 6 days by International Contact Dermatitis Research Group standards. The mostly female patient cohort included alopecia areata with under or over 50% scalp involvement, alopecia totalis and alopecia universalis. Libraries were pooled for sequencing, and per-sample TCR yields varied mainly because of small differences in library volumes within the pool. The study tracked peripheral blood TCR repertoire changes in vivo during primary and secondary sensitization to the hapten diphenylcyclopropenone (DPC) in alopecia patients. Blood was sampled from patients pre-sensitization (week 0) and at 2, 6 and about 24 weeks after DPC sensitization. Blood for TCR sequencing was provided by twenty-nine alopecia patients at one to four time points (pre-sensitization, 2, 6 and 24 weeks).

The V end loses 4 bases and the J end loses 0 bases, and a stretch of 13 bases separates them. As encoded in the germline V gene (reference sequence), CDR1 is LGHDT while CDR2 is YNNKEL. The CDR3 goes from the cysteine to the phenylalanine over 15 residues. Only the CDR3 DNA is retained, 45 bases long and in frame from the first base. At least ten counts were recorded for this clonotype. Its specific antigen is unknown. One base away there is no much larger clone; base qualities are not given. Libraries were constructed by RACE. Sequencing was performed on a NextSeq 500. During library preparation, unique molecular identifiers were attached to individual cDNA molecules so that TCRs could be counted in a quantitative, reproducible way. Each blood RNA sample was used to sequence both TCR alpha and TCR beta chains. Concerning the study's data processing: A median of around 96,000 TCRs per sample was observed, with a range of about 20,000 to 750,000. The Decombinator software suite was used to annotate the V, J and CDR3 of the TCR reads. Every sample was subsampled to the same number of TCRs (28,000) for the PS versus PT1 abundance plots. TCRs were defined as expanded if absent before sensitization and observed at least eight times at the 2-week time point. TCRdb reanalyzed the raw reads on its own, using fastp at Q25 for trimming and MiXCR for clone calling, and kept in-frame beta chains. Rows merge per CDR3 protein into single entries with the most common DNA and genes. TCRdb assigned the V and J calls; the authors' analysis was not used. The sample contains 250,000 or so distinct CDR3 sequences, approximately 8.6% of them found a single time. About 2.5% of the sample is taken by the ten largest.

General conclusions and limits of the study: Expanded TCRs formed significantly more large CDR3 similarity clusters than pre-sensitization or healthy control sets, consistent with antigen-driven responses. Repeated subsampling changed both the strength of the expansion versus patch-test correlation and the threshold at which that correlation became significant. Because every patient had alopecia, a presumed autoimmune disease, the patients' immune response might differ from that of healthy individuals. DPC sensitization did not change the number of TCRs with a frequency above 1 in 1000, and there was no evidence of changes in global repertoire structure. The number of PT1 expanded TCRs positively correlated with patch test score, significant at thresholds 8, 16 and 32 but not 4.

According to the study, the label for this sample's time point signals: pre-sensitization, week 0. What this sample's treatment or condition label stands for: therapeutic diphenylcyclopropenone sensitization with weekly scalp DPC. Blood at each patch-test visit was drawn before the patch test was applied. To be eligible, patients had to be aged 18 to 70, diagnosed with alopecia and judged suitable for DPC therapy, while pregnant patients were excluded. Total RNA was extracted from unfractionated whole blood that had been collected in Tempus Blood RNA tubes. The sequence is built from TRBV3-1 and TRBJ2-7; the D region is possibly TRBD1 or TRBD2, each matching across 6 bases. The sample in question was whole blood, obtained in connection with sensitization to the hapten diphenylcyclopropenone (DPC). This clonotype was obtained from a woman aged 40-49 years with alopecia areata. Some clones in this sample may be carry-over from other donors' samples. The CDR3 here reads CASSPEGGSSYEQYF. The base sequence is TGTGCCAGCAGCCCCGAGGGGGGTAGCTCCTACGAGCAGTACTTC.